Below, 30 T cell receptor beta chains from the same sample are listed, as sequenced in a study of OX40 agonist ivuxolimab in advanced cancers. Assay used: immunoSEQ multiplex PCR; TCRdb lists only in-frame clones, some missing. The repertoire holds about 66,000 clones, with roughly 85% as singletons. Sequences were derived from CD4+ or CD8+ T cells sorted from blood, sampled in a trial of the OX40 agonist ivuxolimab. The source is an adult with an advanced solid tumor such as melanoma, head and neck, liver or kidney cancer.

This CDR3 reads CASSAPLAGGPRSSYEQYF. The CDR3 DNA reads as TGTGCCAGCAGCGCCCCACTAGCGGGAGGACCCAGAAGCTCCTACGAGCAGTACTTC. The chain recombines TRBV7-9 with TRBJ2-7, with 12 bases aligning to TRBD2. Looked up from germline, CDR1 is SEHNR and CDR2 is FQNEAQ (reference sequence). The CDR3 totals 19 residues. The V segment lost 5 bases and the J segment 0 bases; nucleotides outside the gene matches: 14. The complete variable domain, with remaining parts taken from reference TRBV7-9 and TRBJ2-7, reads DTGVSQNPRHKITKRGQNVTFRCDPISEHNRLYWYRQTLGQGPEFLTYFQNEAQLEKSRLLSDRFSAERPKGSFSTLEIQRTEQGDSAMYLCASSAPLAGGPRSSYEQYFGPGTRLTVT.

V gene TRBV28 combines with J gene TRBJ1-1; a possible D gene is TRBD1 (6 bases). CDR1 and CDR2 (germline): MDHEN, SYDVKM. The CDR3 has 12 residues. The germline V and J ends were trimmed by 10 bases and 4 bases, with 13 bases remaining between them. CDR3 region: CATLTGSTEAFF. The CDR3 DNA follows: TGTGCCACCCTTACAGGGTCCACTGAAGCTTTCTTT. Supplemented by reference TRBV28 and TRBJ1-1, the full variable domain reads DVKVTQSSRYLVKRTGEKVFLECVQDMDHENMFWYRQDPGLGLRLIYFSYDVKMKEKGDIPEGYSVSREKKERFSLILESASTNQTSMYLCATLTGSTEAFFGQGTRLTVV.

The V gene is TRBV2, the J gene TRBJ1-3; perhaps TRBD1 as D (5 bases). The CDR3 has 16 residues. Per germline, CDR1 SNHLY and CDR2 FYNNEI. The V gene lost 6 bases and the J gene lost 3 bases, with 18 bases spanning the gap. The CDR3 region has the DNA TGTGCCAGCAGCGGTAACAGGAGGGATTTTGGAAACACCATATATTTT. It codes for CASSGNRRDFGNTIYF.

The CDR3 DNA reads TGTGCCAGCAGCTTGCGGTCCTCCTACGAGCAGTACTTC. As protein: CASSLRSSYEQYF. The chain couples TRBV11-3 to TRBJ2-5; D remains unclear. The end of the DNA aligns better with TRBJ2-7, so the J call may be wrong. The CDR3 sequence is 13 residues long. Germline CDR1 reads SGHNT; CDR2 reads YENEEA.

A single count supports this clone. This rearrangement joins TRBV11-3 to TRBJ2-2, with a tentative D call TRBD1 (6 bases). The V end was cut by 3 bases, the J end by 0 bases, with 8 bases between. The CDR3 is made up of 15 amino acids. Germline V CDR1 and CDR2: SGHNT, YENEEA. CDR3 sequence: CASSLGAANTGELFF. Written as DNA, the CDR3 is TGTGCCAGCAGCTTGGGGGCGGCGAACACCGGGGAGCTGTTTTTT.

The V and J genes are TRBV18 and TRBJ1-1, with D perhaps TRBD1 (5 bases). The ends were cut back, 6 bases at V and 1 base at J, with 15 bases in the middle. Germline V gene lookup returns CDR1 KGHSH and CDR2 LQKENI. The CDR3 length is 15 residues. The CDR3: CASSPLDSANTEAFF. As DNA, the CDR3 is TGTGCCAGCTCTCCTTTAGACAGCGCGAACACTGAAGCTTTCTTT.

The chain combines TRBV27 with TRBJ2-7; D may match TRBD1 or TRBD2 (5 bases each). The germline V gene has CDR1 MNHEY and CDR2 SMNVEV (reference sequence). V gave up 8 bases and J gave up 5 bases, with 19 bases separating them. The CDR3 contains 14 residues. The CDR3 sequence: CASRQPWGIDEQYF. For the CDR3, the DNA is TGTGCCAGCCGACAACCGTGGGGGATCGACGAGCAGTACTTC.

The V call is TRBV5-1, the J call TRBJ1-2; D gene unclear. Germline CDR1 and CDR2: SGHRS and YFSETQ. The V gene lost 0 bases and the J gene lost 4 bases, with 7 bases spanning the gap. The CDR3 contains 13 residues. CDR3: CASSLAQTYGYTF. Written as DNA, the CDR3 is TGCGCCAGCAGCTTGGCACAGACCTATGGCTACACCTTC.

This rearrangement joins TRBV7-3 to TRBJ2-3; tentative D call: TRBD1 (5 bases). Per germline, CDR1 SGHTA and CDR2 FQGTGA. The CDR3 runs to 14 residues. V lost 5 bases and J lost 5, with 14 bases in between. In nucleotides, the CDR3 is TGTGCCAGCAGCCAGTCCATCAGGGTAGATACGCAGTATTTT. This gives the protein CASSQSIRVDTQYF. The variable domain in full, completed from reference TRBV7-3 and TRBJ2-3, reads GAGVSQTPSNKVTEKGKYVELRCDPISGHTALYWYRQSLGQGPEFLIYFQGTGAADDSGLPNDRFFAVRPEGSVSTLKIQRTERGDSAVYLCASSQSIRVDTQYFGPGTRLTVL.

The CDR3 here is CASSYWLGEQFF. CDR3 nucleotide sequence: TGTGCCAGCAGTTACTGGCTTGGTGAGCAGTTCTTC. The chain employs TRBV6-5 and TRBJ2-1, with D uncertain. Trimming cost V 1 base and J 9 bases, with 7 bases left between them. This CDR3 has 12 residues. In germline, CDR1 is MNHEY, CDR2 SVGAGI.

The V call is TRBV10-3, the J call TRBJ1-1; D unclear. V dropped 6 bases and J dropped 5 bases, with 13 bases sitting between them. Germline CDR1 ENHRY, CDR2 SYGVKD. The CDR3 loop spans 13 amino acids. CDR3 sequence: CAISRDTLTEAFF. As DNA, the CDR3 is TGTGCCATCAGCCGAGACACCTTAACTGAAGCTTTCTTT.

This clone was counted only a few times. The chain combines TRBV5-1 with TRBJ2-5, with 9 bases that match TRBD1. Germline V lookup: CDR1 SGHRS, CDR2 YFSETQ. This CDR3 comprises 16 residues. V was clipped by 3 bases and J by 1 base; unmatched bases: 7. CDR3 sequence reads: CASSSRGTGFQETQYF. CDR3 sequence (DNA): TGCGCCAGCAGCTCCCGGGGGACAGGGTTCCAAGAGACCCAGTACTTC.

The chain employs TRBV19 and TRBJ2-1; the D gene is possibly TRBD1 (5 bases). Trimming stripped 3 bases from V and 9 bases from J, with 12 bases between. Germline CDR1 is LNHDA and CDR2 is SQIVND (reference sequence). The CDR3 consists of 13 residues. The CDR3 is CASSIYPQGEQFF. The CDR3 region has the DNA TGTGCCAGTAGTATTTACCCCCAGGGTGAGCAGTTCTTC.

The gene calls are TRBV28 and TRBJ2-1, with D possibly being TRBD1 (6 bases). Germline V lookup: CDR1 MDHEN, CDR2 SYDVKM. Trimming stripped 6 bases from V and 15 bases from J, with 24 bases between. The CDR3 contains 14 residues. CDR3 sequence (DNA): TGTGCCAGCAGCCCCCCGGTAATCAGGGGTTTGTGGTTCTTC. Protein: CASSPPVIRGLWFF.

The CDR3 DNA reads TGTGCCAGCAGCATCGACTCCTACGAGCAGTACTTC. It yields the protein CASSIDSYEQYF. The chain combines TRBV7-2 with TRBJ2-7; D remains ambiguous. Trimming removed 5 bases from V and 0 bases from J, with 5 bases in between. Germline loops: CDR1 SGHTA, CDR2 FQGNSA. This CDR3 has 12 amino acids.

CDR3 coding DNA: TGCGCCAGCAACCGGGACAGCTCCCCTTCCGGGGAGCTGTTTTTT. This codes for CASNRDSSPSGELFF. J is TRBJ2-2 and V is TRBV5-1; 7 bases agree with TRBD1. The V segment lost 6 bases and the J segment 6 bases; nucleotides outside the gene matches: 11. Germline CDR1 is SGHRS and CDR2 is YFSETQ. This CDR3 has 15 residues.

On this clone: Other DNA sequences of this sample code for an identical CDR3. The chain has TRBV30 and TRBJ2-2; D gene uncertain. This CDR3 has 11 residues. Germline-derived CDR1 and CDR2 are GTSNPN and SVGIG (reference sequence). V was trimmed by 7 bases and J by 8 bases, leaving 11 bases between them. DNA of the CDR3: TGTGCCTCGAACTTGGCTGGGGAGCTGTTTTTT. Amino acids: CASNLAGELFF.

The V and J genes are TRBV7-6 and TRBJ2-1, with 8 positions matching TRBD1. Germline V gene lookup returns CDR1 SGHVS and CDR2 FNYEAQ. The CDR3 runs to 16 residues. V lost 5 bases, J lost 0 bases, and 6 bases stayed unmatched. CDR3 residues: CASSPNRGSSYNEQFF. The CDR3 DNA is TGTGCCAGCAGCCCAAACAGGGGGAGCTCCTACAATGAGCAGTTCTTC.

The V and J genes are TRBV28 and TRBJ2-7; D may be TRBD2 (6 bases). The germline V gene encodes CDR1 MDHEN and CDR2 SYDVKM. The V end was cut by 6 bases, the J end by 4 bases, with 19 bases between. This CDR3 spans 15 amino acids. CDR3 region: CASSHSGLGIYEQYF. For the CDR3, the DNA is TGTGCCAGCAGCCACTCGGGACTGGGAATTTACGAGCAGTACTTC.

This sequence joins TRBV19 and TRBJ1-5, with unresolved D. V was shortened by 0 bases and J by 7 bases, with 13 bases between the two germline ends. CDR1 is LNHDA and CDR2 is SQIVND in the germline V gene (reference sequence). The CDR3 length is 15 residues. The CDR3 here is CASSIDRAGGQPQHF. The CDR3 DNA follows: TGTGCCAGTAGTATAGACCGGGCCGGAGGGCAGCCCCAGCATTTT.

CDR3 amino acids: CASRPGVAGNTGELFF. In DNA, the CDR3 is TGTGCCAGCAGACCTGGGGTAGCGGGAAACACCGGGGAGCTGTTTTTT. The chain uses TRBV2 and TRBJ2-2; 8 bases fit TRBD2. The CDR3 sequence is 16 residues long. V trimming: 6 bases; J trimming: 2 bases; junction bases outside the gene matches: 8. Germline V gene lookup returns CDR1 SNHLY and CDR2 FYNNEI.

The chain couples TRBV5-5 to TRBJ1-5; tentatively, D is TRBD1 (5 bases). The CDR3 length is 14 residues. Germline CDR1 and CDR2: SGHKS and YYEKEE (reference sequence). The V end was cut by 0 bases, the J end by 7 bases, with 11 bases between. The CDR3: CASSLARENQPQHF. CDR3 sequence (DNA): TGTGCCAGCAGCTTGGCCAGGGAGAACCAGCCCCAGCATTTT.

V and J are TRBV14 and TRBJ2-3; 7 bases are a match to TRBD2. Looked up from germline, CDR1 is SGHDN and CDR2 is FVKESK. This CDR3 has 15 residues. Trimming took 1 base from V and 4 from J; bases not matched to a gene: 5. DNA for the CDR3: TGTGCCAGCAGCCAAGGGCGGGGGAAGGCAGATACGCAGTATTTT. This codes for CASSQGRGKADTQYF.

The chain couples TRBV28 to TRBJ2-2; perhaps TRBD2 as D (6 bases). The germline CDR1 and CDR2 sequences are MDHEN and SYDVKM. The CDR3 has 15 residues. Deletions cut 5 bases from V and 1 base from J, with 11 bases between. This CDR3 reads CASSAGLLNTGELFF. In DNA form, the CDR3 reads TGTGCCAGCAGTGCGGGACTTTTGAACACCGGGGAGCTGTTTTTT.

V gene TRBV5-4 combines with J gene TRBJ2-3, with D hard to call. V was clipped by 3 bases and J by 2 bases, with 7 bases between them. The germline V gene encodes CDR1 SGHNT and CDR2 YYREEE (reference sequence). The CDR3 totals 13 residues. CDR3 protein: CASSSFVTDTQYF. The CDR3 nucleotides are TGTGCCAGCAGCTCCTTTGTCACAGATACGCAGTATTTT.

The rearrangement uses TRBV6-6 and TRBJ2-4, with D maybe TRBD2 (5 bases). The CDR3 has 15 residues. V was shortened by 6 bases and J by 0 bases, with 12 bases between the two germline ends. Germline V gives CDR1 MNHNY, CDR2 SVGAGI (reference sequence). The CDR3 is CASRPGNLAKNIQYF. Here the CDR3 DNA reads TGTGCCAGCAGGCCGGGGAACCTAGCCAAAAACATTCAGTACTTC.

The sample holds a few counts of this clone. The chain recombines TRBV19 with TRBJ1-4, with D unresolved. Trimming removed 3 bases at V and 5 bases at J, with 13 bases between. Germline V gives CDR1 LNHDA, CDR2 SQIVND (reference sequence). CDR3 length: 15 residues. The CDR3 DNA sequence: TGTGCCAGTAGTATCACGGCGGCGATAAATGAAAAACTGTTTTTT. Protein sequence: CASSITAAINEKLFF.

The genes are TRBV28 and TRBJ2-6; D possibly corresponds to TRBD1 (5 bases). The V gene's germline CDR1 is MDHEN and CDR2 SYDVKM. This CDR3 region has 15 residues. V lost 7 bases and J lost 4, with 14 bases in between. In DNA, the CDR3 is TGTGCCAGCACCCTGGGGCGTTCGGGGGCCAACGTCCTGACTTTC. This translates into CASTLGRSGANVLTF.

The rearrangement links TRBV28 to TRBJ2-2, with D uncertain. Germline V gene sequence: CDR1 MDHEN, CDR2 SYDVKM. The CDR3 is 12 amino acids. The V and J ends lost 8 bases and 7 bases respectively, with 11 bases between them. The CDR3 DNA reads TGTGCCAGCCGTCTCGAACTCGGGGAGCTGTTTTTT. Translating gives CASRLELGELFF.

This rearrangement joins TRBV9 to TRBJ2-5; no clear D gene. The CDR3 has 14 residues. V was clipped by 0 bases and J by 7 bases, with 13 bases between them. From germline, CDR1 is SGDLS and CDR2 YYNGEE. The CDR3 region has the DNA TGTGCCAGCAGCGTAGGGCCCATGGAAGGGACCCAGTACTTC. Protein sequence: CASSVGPMEGTQYF.